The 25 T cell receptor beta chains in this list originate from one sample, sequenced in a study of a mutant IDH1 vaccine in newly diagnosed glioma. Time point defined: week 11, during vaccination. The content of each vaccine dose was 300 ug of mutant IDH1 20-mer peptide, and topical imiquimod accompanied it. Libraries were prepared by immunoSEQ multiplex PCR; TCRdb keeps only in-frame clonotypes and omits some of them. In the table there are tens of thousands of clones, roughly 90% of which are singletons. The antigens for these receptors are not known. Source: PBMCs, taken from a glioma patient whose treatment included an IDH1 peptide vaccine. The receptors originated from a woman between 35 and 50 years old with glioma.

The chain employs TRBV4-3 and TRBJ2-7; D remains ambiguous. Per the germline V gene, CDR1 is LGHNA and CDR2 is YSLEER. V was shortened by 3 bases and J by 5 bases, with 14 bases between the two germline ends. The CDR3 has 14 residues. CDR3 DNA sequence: TGCGCCAGCAGCCAGTCGCCCGTGTCTCACGAGCAGTACTTC. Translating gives CASSQSPVSHEQYF.

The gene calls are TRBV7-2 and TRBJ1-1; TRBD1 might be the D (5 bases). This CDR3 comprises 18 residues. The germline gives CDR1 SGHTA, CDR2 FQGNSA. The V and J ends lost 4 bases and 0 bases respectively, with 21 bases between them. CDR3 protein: CASSSKGRRGSMNTEAFF. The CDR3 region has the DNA TGTGCCAGCAGCTCCAAAGGTCGGCGGGGCTCAATGAACACTGAAGCTTTCTTT.

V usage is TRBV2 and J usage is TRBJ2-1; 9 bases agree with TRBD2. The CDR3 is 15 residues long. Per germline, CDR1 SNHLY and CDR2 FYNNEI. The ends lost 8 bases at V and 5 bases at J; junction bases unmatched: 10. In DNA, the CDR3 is TGTGCCAGCCTGGGCTGGCTAGCGGGGCACAATGAGCAGTTCTTC. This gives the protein CASLGWLAGHNEQFF.

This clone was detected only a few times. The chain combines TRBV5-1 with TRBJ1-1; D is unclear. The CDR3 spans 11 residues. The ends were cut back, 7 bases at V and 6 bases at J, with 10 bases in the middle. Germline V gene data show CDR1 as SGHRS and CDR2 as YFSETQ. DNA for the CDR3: TGCGCCAGCCCCTTAGCCCCTGAAGCTTTCTTT. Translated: CASPLAPEAFF.

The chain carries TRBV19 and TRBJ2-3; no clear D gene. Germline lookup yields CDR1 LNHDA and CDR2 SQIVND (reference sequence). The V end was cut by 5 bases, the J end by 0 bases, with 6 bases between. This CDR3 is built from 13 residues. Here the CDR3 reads CASSEVSTDTQYF. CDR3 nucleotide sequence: TGTGCCAGTAGTGAGGTTAGCACAGATACGCAGTATTTT.

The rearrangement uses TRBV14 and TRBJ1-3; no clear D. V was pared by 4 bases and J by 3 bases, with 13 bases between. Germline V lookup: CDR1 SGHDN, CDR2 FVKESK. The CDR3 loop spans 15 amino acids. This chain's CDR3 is CASSRERRLGNTIYF. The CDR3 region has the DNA TGTGCCAGCAGCCGAGAGAGACGCCTTGGAAACACCATATATTTT.

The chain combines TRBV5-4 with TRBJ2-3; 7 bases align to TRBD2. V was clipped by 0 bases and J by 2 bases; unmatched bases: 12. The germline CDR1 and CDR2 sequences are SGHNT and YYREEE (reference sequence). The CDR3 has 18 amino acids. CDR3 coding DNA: TGTGCCAGCAGCTTGGCCATCGGACGGGGGGTTAACACAGATACGCAGTATTTT. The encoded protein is CASSLAIGRGVNTDTQYF.

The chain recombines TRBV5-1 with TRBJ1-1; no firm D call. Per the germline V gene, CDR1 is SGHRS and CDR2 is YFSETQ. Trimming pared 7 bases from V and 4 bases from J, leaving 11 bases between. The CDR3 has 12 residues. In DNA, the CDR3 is TGCGCCAGCTCTGGCGTAGGCACTGAAGCTTTCTTT. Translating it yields CASSGVGTEAFF.

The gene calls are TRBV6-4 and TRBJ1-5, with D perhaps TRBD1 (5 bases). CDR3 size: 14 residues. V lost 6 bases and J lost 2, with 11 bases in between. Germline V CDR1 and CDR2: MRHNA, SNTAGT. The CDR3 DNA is TGTGCCAGCAGCAGGGATATCGGCAATCAGCCCCAGCATTTT. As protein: CASSRDIGNQPQHF.

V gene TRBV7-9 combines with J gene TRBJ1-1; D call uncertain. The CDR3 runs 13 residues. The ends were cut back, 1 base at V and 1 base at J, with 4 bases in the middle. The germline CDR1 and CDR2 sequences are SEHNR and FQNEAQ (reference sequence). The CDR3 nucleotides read TGTGCCAGCAGCTTAGGGGAGAACACTGAAGCTTTCTTT. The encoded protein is CASSLGENTEAFF.

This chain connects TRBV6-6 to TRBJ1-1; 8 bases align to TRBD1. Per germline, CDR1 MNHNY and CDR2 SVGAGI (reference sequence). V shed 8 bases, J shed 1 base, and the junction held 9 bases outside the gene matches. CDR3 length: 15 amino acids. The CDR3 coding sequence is TGTGCCAGCGGAGACAGGGGTAAGCGGAACACTGAAGCTTTCTTT. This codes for CASGDRGKRNTEAFF.

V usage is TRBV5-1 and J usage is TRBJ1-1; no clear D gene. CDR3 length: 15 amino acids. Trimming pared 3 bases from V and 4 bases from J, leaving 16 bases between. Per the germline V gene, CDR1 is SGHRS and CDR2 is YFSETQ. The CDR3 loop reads CASSSGSKRITEAFF. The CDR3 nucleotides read TGCGCCAGCAGCTCCGGGTCTAAGAGGATCACTGAAGCTTTCTTT.

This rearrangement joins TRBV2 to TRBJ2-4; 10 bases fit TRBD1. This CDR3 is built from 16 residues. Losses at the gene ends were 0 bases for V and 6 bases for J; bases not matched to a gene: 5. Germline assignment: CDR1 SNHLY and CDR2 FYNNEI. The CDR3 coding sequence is TGTGCCAGCAGTGAAGCGCTGGGACAGGGGCTAAACATTCAGTACTTC. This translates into CASSEALGQGLNIQYF.

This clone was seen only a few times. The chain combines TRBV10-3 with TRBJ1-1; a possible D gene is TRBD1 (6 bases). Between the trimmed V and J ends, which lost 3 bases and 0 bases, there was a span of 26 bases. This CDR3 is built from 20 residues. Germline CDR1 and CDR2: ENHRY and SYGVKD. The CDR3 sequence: CAISDRGRETGRTMNTEAFF. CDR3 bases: TGTGCCATCAGTGATAGAGGACGCGAAACAGGGAGAACCATGAACACTGAAGCTTTCTTT.

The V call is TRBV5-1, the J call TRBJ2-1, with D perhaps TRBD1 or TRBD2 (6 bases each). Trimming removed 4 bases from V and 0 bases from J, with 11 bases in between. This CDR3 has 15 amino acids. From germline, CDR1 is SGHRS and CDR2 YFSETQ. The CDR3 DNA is TGCGCCAGCAGCGGGGGGCGGAGCTCCTACAATGAGCAGTTCTTC. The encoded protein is CASSGGRSSYNEQFF.

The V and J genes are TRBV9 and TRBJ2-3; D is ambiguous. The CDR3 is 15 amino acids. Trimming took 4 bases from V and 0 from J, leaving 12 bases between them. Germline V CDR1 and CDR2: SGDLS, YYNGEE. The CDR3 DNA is TGTGCCAGCAGCCCGGCGGTACTCAGCACAGATACGCAGTATTTT. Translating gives CASSPAVLSTDTQYF.

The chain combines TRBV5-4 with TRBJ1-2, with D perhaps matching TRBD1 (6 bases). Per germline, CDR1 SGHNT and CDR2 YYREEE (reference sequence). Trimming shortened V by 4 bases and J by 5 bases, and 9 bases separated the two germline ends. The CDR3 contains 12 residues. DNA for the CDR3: TGTGCCAGCAGCCAGGACAGATATGGCTACACCTTC. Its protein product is CASSQDRYGYTF.

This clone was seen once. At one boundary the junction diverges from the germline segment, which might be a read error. The CDR3 DNA reads TGTGCTAGCAGCTTAGCTAGACAGGGGGAAGAGGCAACTAATGAAAAACTGTTTTTT. It codes for CASSLARQGEEATNEKLFF. The chain carries TRBV7-7 and TRBJ1-4, with 9 bases matching TRBD1. CDR3 length: 19 residues. Per germline, CDR1 SSHAT and CDR2 FNYEAQ (reference sequence).

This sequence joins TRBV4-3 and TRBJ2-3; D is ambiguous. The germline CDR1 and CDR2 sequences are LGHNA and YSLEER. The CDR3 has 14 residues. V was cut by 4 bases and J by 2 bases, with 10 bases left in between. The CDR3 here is CASSRRVPTDTQYF. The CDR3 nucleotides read TGCGCCAGCAGCCGCCGGGTCCCCACAGATACGCAGTATTTT.

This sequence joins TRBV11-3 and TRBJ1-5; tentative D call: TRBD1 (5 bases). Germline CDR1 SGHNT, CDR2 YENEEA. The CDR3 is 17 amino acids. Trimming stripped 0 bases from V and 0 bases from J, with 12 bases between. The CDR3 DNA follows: TGTGCCAGCAGCTTAGATGGTGCGGGGGATAGCAATCAGCCCCAGCATTTT. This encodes CASSLDGAGDSNQPQHF.

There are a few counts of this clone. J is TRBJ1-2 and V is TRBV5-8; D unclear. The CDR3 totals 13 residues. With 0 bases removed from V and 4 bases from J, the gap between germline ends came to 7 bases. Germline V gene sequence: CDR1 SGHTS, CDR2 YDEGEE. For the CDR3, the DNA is TGTGCCAGCAGCTTGGGAGGGTTCTATGGCTACACCTTC. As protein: CASSLGGFYGYTF.

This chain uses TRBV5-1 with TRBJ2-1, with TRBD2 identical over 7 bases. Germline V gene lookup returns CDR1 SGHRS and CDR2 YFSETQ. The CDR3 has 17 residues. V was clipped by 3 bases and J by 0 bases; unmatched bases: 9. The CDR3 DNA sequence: TGCGCCAGCAGCTCGCCCTTGGGCGGGAGCTCCTACAATGAGCAGTTCTTC. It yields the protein CASSSPLGGSSYNEQFF.

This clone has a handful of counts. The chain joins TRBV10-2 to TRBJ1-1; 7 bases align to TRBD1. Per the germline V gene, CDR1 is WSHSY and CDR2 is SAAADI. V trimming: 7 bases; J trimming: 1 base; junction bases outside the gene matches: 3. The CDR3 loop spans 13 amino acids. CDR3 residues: CASKGTANTEAFF. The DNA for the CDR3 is TGCGCCAGCAAAGGGACAGCGAACACTGAAGCTTTCTTT.

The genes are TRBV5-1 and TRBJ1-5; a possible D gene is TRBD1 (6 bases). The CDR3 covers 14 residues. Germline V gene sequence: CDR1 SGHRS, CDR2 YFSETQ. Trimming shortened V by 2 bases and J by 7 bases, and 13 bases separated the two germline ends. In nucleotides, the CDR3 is TGCGCCAGCAGCTTCGACAGGTATTACCAGCCCCAGCATTTT. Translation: CASSFDRYYQPQHF.

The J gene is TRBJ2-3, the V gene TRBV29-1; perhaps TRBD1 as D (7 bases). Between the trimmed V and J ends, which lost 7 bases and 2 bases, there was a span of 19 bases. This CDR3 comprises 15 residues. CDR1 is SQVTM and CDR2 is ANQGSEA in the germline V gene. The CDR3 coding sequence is TGCAGCGGCCAACAGGGGAGGACTACCACAGATACGCAGTATTTT. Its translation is CSGQQGRTTTDTQYF.